This T cell receptor beta chain was found in a study of early T cells in non-severe SARS-CoV-2 infection. Overall study findings and caveats: VDJdb matching favored anti-spike CD8 responses, missing private and CD4 specificities.

V lost 4 bases, J lost 8 bases, and 8 bases stayed unmatched. Germline CDR1 SEHNR, CDR2 FQNEAQ (reference sequence). The CDR3 loop spans 15 amino acids. Regarding this clonotype: Its matching antigen is unknown.

Individual cDNA molecules carried attached unique molecular identifiers. TCRdb reanalysed the 5' RACE reads using MiXCR and keeps one entry per CDR3 protein. The sample holds 37,000 or so distinct CDR3 sequences; roughly 5.9% are singletons and the top ten take roughly 24%. The receptor's source is an adult who was a healthcare worker with PCR-confirmed SARS-CoV-2 infection or an uninfected control (not recorded which). Sequencing input: whole blood. V and J are TRBV7-9 and TRBJ2-1, with 10 positions matching TRBD2. The CDR3 DNA is TGTGCCAGCAGCTCTGGACTAGCGGATGGGCATGAGCAGTTCTTC. As protein: CASSSGLADGHEQFF.